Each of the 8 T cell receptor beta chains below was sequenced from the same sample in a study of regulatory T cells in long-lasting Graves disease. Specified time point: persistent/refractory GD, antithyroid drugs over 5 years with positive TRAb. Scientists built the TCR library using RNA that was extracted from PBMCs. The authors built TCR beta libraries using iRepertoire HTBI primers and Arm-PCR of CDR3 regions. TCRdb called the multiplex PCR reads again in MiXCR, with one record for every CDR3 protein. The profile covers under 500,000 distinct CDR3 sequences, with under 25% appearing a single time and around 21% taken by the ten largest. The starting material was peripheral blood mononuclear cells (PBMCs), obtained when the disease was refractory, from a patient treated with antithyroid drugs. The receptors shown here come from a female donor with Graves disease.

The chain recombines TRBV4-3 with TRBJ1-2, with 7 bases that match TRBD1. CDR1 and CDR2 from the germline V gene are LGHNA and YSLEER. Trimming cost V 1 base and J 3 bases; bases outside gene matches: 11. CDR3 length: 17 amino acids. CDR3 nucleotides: TGCGCCAGCAGCCAAGCCAGCGGACAGGAGATTTACTATGGCTACACCTTC. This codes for CASSQASGQEIYYGYTF.

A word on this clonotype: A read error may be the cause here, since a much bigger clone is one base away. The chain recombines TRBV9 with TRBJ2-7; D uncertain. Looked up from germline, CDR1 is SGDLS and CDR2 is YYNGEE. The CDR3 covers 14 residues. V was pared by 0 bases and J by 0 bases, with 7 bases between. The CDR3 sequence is CASSVGQNSYEQYF. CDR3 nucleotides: TGTGCCAGCAGCGTAGGGCAGAACTCCTACGAGCAGTACTTC. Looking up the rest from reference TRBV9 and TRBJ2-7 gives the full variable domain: DSGVTQTPKHLITATGQRVTLRCSPRSGDLSVYWYQQSLDQGLQFLIQYYNGEERAKGNILERFSAQQFPDLHSELNLSSLELGDSALYFCASSVGQNSYEQYFGPGTRLTVT.

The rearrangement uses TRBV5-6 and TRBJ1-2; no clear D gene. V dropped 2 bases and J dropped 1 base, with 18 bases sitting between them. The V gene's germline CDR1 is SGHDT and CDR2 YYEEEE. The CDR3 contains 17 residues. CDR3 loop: CASSFEESGPDNYGYTF. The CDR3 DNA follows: TGTGCCAGCAGCTTCGAGGAATCCGGGCCGGATAACTATGGCTACACCTTC.

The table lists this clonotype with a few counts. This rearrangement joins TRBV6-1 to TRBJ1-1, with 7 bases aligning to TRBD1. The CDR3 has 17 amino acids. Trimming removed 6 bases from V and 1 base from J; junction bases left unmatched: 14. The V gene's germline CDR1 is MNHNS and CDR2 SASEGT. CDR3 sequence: CASRNYRQGGSNTEAFF. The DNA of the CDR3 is TGTGCCAGCAGGAACTACCGACAGGGAGGGTCGAACACTGAAGCTTTCTTT.

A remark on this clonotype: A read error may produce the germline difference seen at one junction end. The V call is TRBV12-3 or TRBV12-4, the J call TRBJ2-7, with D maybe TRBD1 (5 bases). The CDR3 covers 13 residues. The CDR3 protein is CASSLGESYEQYF. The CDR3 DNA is TGCGCCAGCAGCTTAGGGGAATCCTACGAGCAGTACTTC.

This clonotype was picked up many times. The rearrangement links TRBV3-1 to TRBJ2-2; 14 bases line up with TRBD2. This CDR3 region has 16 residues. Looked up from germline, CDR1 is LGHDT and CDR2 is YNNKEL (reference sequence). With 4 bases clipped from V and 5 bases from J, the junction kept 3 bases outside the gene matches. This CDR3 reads CASSLGTSGRTGELFF. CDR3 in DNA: TGTGCCAGCAGCCTCGGGACTAGCGGGAGAACCGGGGAGCTGTTTTTT.

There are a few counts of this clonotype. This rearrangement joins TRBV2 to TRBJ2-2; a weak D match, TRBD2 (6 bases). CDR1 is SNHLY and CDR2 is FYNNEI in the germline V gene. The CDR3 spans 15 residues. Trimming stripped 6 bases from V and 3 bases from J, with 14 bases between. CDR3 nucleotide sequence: TGTGCCAGCAGGGGGGGTAGCGCGGACACCGGGGAGCTGTTTTTT. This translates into CASRGGSADTGELFF. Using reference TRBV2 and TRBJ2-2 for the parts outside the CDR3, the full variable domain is EPEVTQTPSHQVTQMGQEVILRCVPISNHLYFYWYRQILGQKVEFLVSFYNNEISEKSEIFDDQFSVERPDGSNFTLKIRSTKLEDSAMYFCASRGGSADTGELFFGEGSRLTVL.

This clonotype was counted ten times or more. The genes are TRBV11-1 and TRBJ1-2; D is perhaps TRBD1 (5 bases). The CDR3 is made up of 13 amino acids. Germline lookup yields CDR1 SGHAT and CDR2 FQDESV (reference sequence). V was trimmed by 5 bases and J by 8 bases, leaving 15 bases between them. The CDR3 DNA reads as TGTGCCAGCAGCCTAGAACAGGCGGGAGGCTACACCTTC. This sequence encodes CASSLEQAGGYTF.